This TCR beta chain originates from a study of CD4+ T cells in melanoma (dated by TCRdb to between 2021 and 2024). With respect to the entire study: Neoantigen-specific CD4+ T cells in human melanoma were what the study investigated. The research as a whole found: According to the report, neoantigen-specific CD4+ T cells in melanoma displayed diverse differentiation states. Neoantigen-specific CD4+ T cells were reported to be correlated with the function of CD8+ T cells, macrophages and B cells.

The donors were people with melanoma. Library preparation used the immunoSEQ multiplex PCR assay. TCRdb took this table from immuneACCESS and kept in-frame rearrangements with V and J called. Such tables lack part of the clones; where checked against another copy, unresolved V genes explain under half of the gap, and the rest is unexplained. The sample table records approximately 6,700 clones; around 67% of these occur just once. About 23% of the sample lies in the top ten. To note about this clone: There is no known antigen for this receptor. Per-base quality was not reported, and no clone a single base away is much larger than it.

Per the germline V gene, SGHVS is the CDR1 and FNYEAQ is the CDR2. Clipping removes 5 bases from V and 3 bases from J, with 6 as the unmatched junction base count. From its cysteine to its phenylalanine, the CDR3 spans 14 amino acids. Of the read, only the CDR3 DNA is kept; its 42 bases are in frame from base 1. The sample comprised cells from a culture (not recorded whether cultured in vitro). The receptor was derived from a human donor with melanoma. The chain is made from TRBV7-6 and TRBJ1-1, and 7 bases in between align with TRBD1. The DNA is TGTGCCAGCAGCCCTGGGGACAGTCACACTGAAGCTTTCTTT. This translates into CASSPGDSHTEAFF. With the portions outside the CDR3 filled from the reference TRBV7-6 and TRBJ1-1 genes, the complete variable region becomes GAGVSQSPRYKVTKRGQDVALRCDPISGHVSLYWYRQALGQGPEFLTYFNYEAQQDKSGLPNDRFSAERPEGSISTLTIQRTEQRDSAMYRCASSPGDSHTEAFFGQGTRLTVV.